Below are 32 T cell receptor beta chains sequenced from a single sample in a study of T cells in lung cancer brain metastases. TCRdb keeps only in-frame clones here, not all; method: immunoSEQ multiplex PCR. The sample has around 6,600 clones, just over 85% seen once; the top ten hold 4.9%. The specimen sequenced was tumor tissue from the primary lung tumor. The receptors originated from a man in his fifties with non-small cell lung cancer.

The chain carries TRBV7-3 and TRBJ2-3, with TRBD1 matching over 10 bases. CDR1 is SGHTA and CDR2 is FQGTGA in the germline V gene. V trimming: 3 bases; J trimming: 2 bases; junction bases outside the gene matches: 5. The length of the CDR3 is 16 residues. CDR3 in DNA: TGTGCCAGCAGCTTCGGGACAGGGGACCACACAGATACGCAGTATTTT. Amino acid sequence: CASSFGTGDHTDTQYF.

The DNA of the CDR3 is TGTGCCAGCAGAGTTGGCACAGGGGGCCTGAATGAGCAGTTCTTC. It codes for CASRVGTGGLNEQFF. This chain connects TRBV28 to TRBJ2-1; 9 bases line up with TRBD1. In germline, CDR1 is MDHEN, CDR2 SYDVKM. The CDR3 contains 15 residues. Trimming removed 6 bases from V and 7 bases from J; junction bases left unmatched: 10.

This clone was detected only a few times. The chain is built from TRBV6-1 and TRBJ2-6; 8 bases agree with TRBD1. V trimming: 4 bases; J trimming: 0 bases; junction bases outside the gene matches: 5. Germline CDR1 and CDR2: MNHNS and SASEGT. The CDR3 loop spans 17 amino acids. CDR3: CASSVGQGGSGANVLTF. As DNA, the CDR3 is TGTGCCAGCAGTGTCGGACAGGGCGGCTCTGGGGCCAACGTCCTGACTTTC.

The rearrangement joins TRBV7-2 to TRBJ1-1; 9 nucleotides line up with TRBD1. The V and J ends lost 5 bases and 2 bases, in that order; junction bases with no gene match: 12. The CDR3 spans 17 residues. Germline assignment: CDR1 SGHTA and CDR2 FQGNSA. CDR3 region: CASSNGQGFLGNTEAFF. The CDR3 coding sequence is TGTGCCAGCAGCAATGGACAGGGGTTTTTGGGCAACACTGAAGCTTTCTTT.

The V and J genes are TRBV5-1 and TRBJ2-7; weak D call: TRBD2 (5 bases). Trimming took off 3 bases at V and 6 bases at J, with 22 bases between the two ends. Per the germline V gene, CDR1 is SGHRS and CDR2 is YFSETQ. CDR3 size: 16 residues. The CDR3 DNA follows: TGCGCCAGCAGCTCCGCTGTCGGCTCCCTACGGGGCGAGCAGTACTTC. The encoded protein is CASSSAVGSLRGEQYF.

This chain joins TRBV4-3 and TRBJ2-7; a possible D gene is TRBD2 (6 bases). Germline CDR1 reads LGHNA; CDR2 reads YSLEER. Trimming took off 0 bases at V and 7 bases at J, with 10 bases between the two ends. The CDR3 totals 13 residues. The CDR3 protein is CASSQDIRGEQYF. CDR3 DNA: TGCGCCAGCAGCCAAGACATCCGGGGGGAGCAGTACTTC.

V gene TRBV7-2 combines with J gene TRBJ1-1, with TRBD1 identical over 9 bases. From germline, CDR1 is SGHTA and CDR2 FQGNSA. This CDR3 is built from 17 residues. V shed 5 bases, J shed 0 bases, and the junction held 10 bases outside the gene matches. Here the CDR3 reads CASSLGGTGRMNTEAFF. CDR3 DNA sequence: TGTGCCAGCAGCCTAGGGGGGACAGGGAGGATGAACACTGAAGCTTTCTTT.

The CDR3 bases are TGCGCCAGCAGCCACAGAGATAACAGGACATCCATTCAGTACTTC. Its protein product is CASSHRDNRTSIQYF. V usage is TRBV5-1 and J usage is TRBJ2-4; tentative D call: TRBD1 (5 bases). The CDR3 totals 15 residues. V shed 4 bases and J shed 9 bases, with 20 bases lying between them. Germline-derived CDR1 and CDR2 are SGHRS and YFSETQ.

The CDR3 bases are TGTGCCAGCAGCGTAGGAGGAACAACTAATGAAAAACTGTTTTTT. Its translation is CASSVGGTTNEKLFF. The genes are TRBV9 and TRBJ1-4; D gene uncertain. The ends were cut back, 0 bases at V and 0 bases at J, with 6 bases in the middle. Germline V CDR1 and CDR2: SGDLS, YYNGEE. This CDR3 is built from 15 residues.

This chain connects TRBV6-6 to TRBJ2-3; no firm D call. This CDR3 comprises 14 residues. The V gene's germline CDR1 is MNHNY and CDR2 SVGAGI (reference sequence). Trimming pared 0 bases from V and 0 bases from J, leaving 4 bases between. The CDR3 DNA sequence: TGTGCCAGCAGTTACTCGGTTAGCACAGATACGCAGTATTTT. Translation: CASSYSVSTDTQYF.

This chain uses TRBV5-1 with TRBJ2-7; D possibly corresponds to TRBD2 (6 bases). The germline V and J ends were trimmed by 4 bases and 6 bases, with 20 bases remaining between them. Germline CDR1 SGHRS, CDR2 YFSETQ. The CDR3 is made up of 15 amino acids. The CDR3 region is CASSGGVGGVFEQYF. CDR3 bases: TGCGCCAGCAGCGGAGGCGTCGGGGGTGTCTTCGAGCAGTACTTC.

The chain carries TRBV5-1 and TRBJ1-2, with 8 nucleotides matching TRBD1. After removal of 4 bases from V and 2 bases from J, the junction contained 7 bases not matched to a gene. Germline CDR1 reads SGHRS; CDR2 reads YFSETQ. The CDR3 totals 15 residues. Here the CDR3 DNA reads TGCGCCAGCAGCCTGGGACAGGTTGGGAACTATGGCTACACCTTC. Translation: CASSLGQVGNYGYTF.

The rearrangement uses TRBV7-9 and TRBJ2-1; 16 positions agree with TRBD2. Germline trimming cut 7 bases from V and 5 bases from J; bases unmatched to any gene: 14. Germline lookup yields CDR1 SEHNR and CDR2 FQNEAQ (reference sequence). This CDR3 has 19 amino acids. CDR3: CASTPGLAGGRVRNNEQFF. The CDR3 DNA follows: TGTGCCAGCACCCCGGGACTAGCGGGGGGGCGGGTCAGAAACAATGAGCAGTTCTTC. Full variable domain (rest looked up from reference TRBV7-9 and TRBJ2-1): DTGVSQNPRHKITKRGQNVTFRCDPISEHNRLYWYRQTLGQGPEFLTYFQNEAQLEKSRLLSDRFSAERPKGSFSTLEIQRTEQGDSAMYLCASTPGLAGGRVRNNEQFFGPGTRLTVL.

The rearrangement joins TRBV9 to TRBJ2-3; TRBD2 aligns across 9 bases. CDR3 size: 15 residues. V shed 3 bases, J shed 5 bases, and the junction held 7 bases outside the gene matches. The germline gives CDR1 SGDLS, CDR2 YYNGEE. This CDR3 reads CASSGLAEGGDTQYF. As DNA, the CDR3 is TGTGCCAGCAGCGGACTAGCGGAGGGTGGAGATACGCAGTATTTT.

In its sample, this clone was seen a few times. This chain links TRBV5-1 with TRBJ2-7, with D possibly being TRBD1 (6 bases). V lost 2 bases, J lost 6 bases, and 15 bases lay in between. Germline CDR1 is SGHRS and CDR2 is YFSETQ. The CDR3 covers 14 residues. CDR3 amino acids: CASSFGNRVGEQYF. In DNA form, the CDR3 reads TGCGCCAGCAGCTTCGGAAACAGGGTCGGCGAGCAGTACTTC.

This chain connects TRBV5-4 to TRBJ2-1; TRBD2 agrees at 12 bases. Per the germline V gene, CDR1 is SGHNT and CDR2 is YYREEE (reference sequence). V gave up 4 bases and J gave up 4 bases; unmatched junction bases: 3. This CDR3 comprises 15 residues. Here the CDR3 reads CASSRTSGGYNEQFF. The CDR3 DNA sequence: TGTGCCAGCAGCCGTACTAGCGGGGGGTACAATGAGCAGTTCTTC. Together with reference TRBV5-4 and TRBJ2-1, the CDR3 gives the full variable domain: ETGVTQSPTHLIKTRGQQVTLRCSSQSGHNTVSWYQQALGQGPQFIFQYYREEENGRGNFPPRFSGLQFPNYSSELNVNALELDDSALYLCASSRTSGGYNEQFFGPGTRLTVL.

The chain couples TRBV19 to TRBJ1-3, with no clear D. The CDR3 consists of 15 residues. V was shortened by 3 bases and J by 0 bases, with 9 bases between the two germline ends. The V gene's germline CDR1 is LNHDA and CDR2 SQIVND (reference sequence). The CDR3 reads CASSMKGASGNTIYF. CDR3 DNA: TGTGCCAGTAGTATGAAAGGTGCCTCTGGAAACACCATATATTTT.

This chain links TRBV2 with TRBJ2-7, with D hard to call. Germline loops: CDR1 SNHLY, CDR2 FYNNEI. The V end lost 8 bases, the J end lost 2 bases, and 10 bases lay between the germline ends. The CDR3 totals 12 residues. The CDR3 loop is CASQISTYEQYF. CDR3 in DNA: TGTGCCAGCCAGATCAGCACCTACGAGCAGTACTTC. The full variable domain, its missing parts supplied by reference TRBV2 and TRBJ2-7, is EPEVTQTPSHQVTQMGQEVILRCVPISNHLYFYWYRQILGQKVEFLVSFYNNEISEKSEIFDDQFSVERPDGSNFTLKIRSTKLEDSAMYFCASQISTYEQYFGPGTRLTVT.

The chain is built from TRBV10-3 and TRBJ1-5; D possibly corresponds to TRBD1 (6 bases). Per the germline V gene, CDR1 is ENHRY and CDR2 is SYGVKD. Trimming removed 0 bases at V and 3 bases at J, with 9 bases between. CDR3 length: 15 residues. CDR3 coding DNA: TGTGCCATCAGTGAGTCAGGACAGCACAATCAGCCCCAGCATTTT. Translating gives CAISESGQHNQPQHF.

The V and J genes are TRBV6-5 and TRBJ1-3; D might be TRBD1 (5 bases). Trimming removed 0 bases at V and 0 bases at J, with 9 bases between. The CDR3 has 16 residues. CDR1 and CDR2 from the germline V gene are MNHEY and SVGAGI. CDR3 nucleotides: TGTGCCAGCAGTTACTCGGGGACTCTCTCTGGAAACACCATATATTTT. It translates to CASSYSGTLSGNTIYF.

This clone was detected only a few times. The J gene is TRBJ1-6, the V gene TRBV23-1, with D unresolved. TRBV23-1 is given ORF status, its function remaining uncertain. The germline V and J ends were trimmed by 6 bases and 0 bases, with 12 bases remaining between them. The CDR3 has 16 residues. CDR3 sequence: CASSPGGCSYNSPLHF. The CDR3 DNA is TGCGCCAGCAGCCCGGGAGGTTGCTCCTATAATTCACCCCTCCACTTT.

Here the CDR3 reads CASSQVSVGSTEAFF. The CDR3 DNA sequence: TGTGCCAGCAGCCAAGTGAGCGTCGGGAGCACTGAAGCTTTCTTT. This chain links TRBV14 with TRBJ1-1, with D uncertain. V dropped 1 base and J dropped 4 bases, with 13 bases sitting between them. CDR1 is SGHDN, CDR2 FVKESK, per germline. The length of the CDR3 is 15 residues.

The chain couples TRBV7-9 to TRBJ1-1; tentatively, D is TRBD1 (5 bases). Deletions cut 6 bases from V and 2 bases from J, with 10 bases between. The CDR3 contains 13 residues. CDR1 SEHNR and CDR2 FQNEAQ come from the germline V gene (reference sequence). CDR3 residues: CASSFGGNTEAFF. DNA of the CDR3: TGTGCCAGCAGTTTTGGGGGAAACACTGAAGCTTTCTTT.

The DNA for the CDR3 is TGTGCCTGGAGTTCAGGGTTCTCTGAAGCTTTCTTT. This translates into CAWSSGFSEAFF. The chain couples TRBV30 to TRBJ1-1; a weak D match, TRBD1 (5 bases). Deletions cut 2 bases from V and 6 bases from J, with 10 bases between. The CDR3 totals 12 residues. The germline V gene has CDR1 GTSNPN and CDR2 SVGIG (reference sequence).

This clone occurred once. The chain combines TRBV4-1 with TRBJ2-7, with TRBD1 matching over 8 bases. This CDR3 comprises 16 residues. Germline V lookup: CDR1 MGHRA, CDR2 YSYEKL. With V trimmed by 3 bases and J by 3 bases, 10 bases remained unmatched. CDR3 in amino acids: CASSHAGTGKNYEQYF. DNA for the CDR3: TGCGCCAGCAGCCATGCCGGGACAGGAAAAAACTACGAGCAGTACTTC.

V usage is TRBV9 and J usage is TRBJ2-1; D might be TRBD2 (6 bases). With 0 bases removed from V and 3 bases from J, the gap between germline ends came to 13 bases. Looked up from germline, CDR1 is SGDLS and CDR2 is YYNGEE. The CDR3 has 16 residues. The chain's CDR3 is CASSVDGGNDYNEQFF. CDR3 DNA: TGTGCCAGCAGCGTAGACGGGGGAAACGACTACAATGAGCAGTTCTTC.

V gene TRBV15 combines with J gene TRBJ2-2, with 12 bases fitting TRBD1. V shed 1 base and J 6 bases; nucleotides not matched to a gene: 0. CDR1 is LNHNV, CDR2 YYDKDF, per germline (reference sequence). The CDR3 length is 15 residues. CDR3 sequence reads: CATSRGDRGPGELFF. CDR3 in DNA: TGTGCCACCAGCAGAGGGGACAGGGGGCCCGGGGAGCTGTTTTTT.

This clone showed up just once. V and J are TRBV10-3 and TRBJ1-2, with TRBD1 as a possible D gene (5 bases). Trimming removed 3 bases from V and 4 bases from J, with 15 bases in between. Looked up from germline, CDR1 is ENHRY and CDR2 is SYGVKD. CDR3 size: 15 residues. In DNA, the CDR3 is TGTGCCATCAGTGACCCCACCGGGGCCCTCTATGGCTACACCTTC. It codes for CAISDPTGALYGYTF.

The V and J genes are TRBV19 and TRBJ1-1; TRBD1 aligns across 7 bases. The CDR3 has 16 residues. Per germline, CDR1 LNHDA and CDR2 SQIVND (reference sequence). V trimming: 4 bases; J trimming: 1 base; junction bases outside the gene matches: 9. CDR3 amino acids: CASSTRQGRGNTEAFF. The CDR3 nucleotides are TGTGCCAGTAGTACCCGACAGGGCCGGGGGAACACTGAAGCTTTCTTT. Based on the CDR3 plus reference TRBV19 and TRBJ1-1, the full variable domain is DGGITQSPKYLFRKEGQNVTLSCEQNLNHDAMYWYRQDPGQGLRLIYYSQIVNDFQKGDIAEGYSVSREKKESFPLTVTSAQKNPTAFYLCASSTRQGRGNTEAFFGQGTRLTVV.

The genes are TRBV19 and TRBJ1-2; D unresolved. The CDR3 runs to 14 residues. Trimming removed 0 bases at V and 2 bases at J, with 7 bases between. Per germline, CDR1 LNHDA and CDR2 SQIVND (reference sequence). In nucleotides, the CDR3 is TGTGCCAGTAGTATAGATCTAGGGAACTATGGCTACACCTTC. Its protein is CASSIDLGNYGYTF.

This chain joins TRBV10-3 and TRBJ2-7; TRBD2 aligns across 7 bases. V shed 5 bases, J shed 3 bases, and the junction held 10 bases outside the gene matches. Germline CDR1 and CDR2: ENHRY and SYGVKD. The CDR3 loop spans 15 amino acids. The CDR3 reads CAISTGTNDYYEQYF. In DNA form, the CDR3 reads TGTGCCATCAGTACCGGGACTAATGATTACTACGAGCAGTACTTC.

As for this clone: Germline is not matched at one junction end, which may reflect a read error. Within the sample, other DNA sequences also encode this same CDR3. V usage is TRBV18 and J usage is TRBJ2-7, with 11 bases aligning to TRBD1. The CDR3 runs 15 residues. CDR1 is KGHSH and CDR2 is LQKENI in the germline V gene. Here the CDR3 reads CASSPPGQGGYEQYF. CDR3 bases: TGTGCCAGCTCACCACCGGGACAGGGGGGCTACGAACAGTACTTC. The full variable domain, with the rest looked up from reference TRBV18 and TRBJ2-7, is NAGVMQNPRHLVRRRGQEARLRCSPMKGHSHVYWYRQLPEEGLKFMVYLQKENIIDESGMPKERFSAEFPKEGPSILRIQQVVRGDSAAYFCASSPPGQGGYEQYFGPGTRLTVT.